This T cell receptor (beta chain) was identified during a study of identical twins. From germline, CDR1 is DFQATT and CDR2 SNEGSKA (reference sequence). V lost 6 bases to trimming and J lost 8 bases; unmatched junction nucleotides: 11. The CDR3 is made up of 13 amino acids. TCRdb re-called the 5' RACE reads with MiXCR, one entry per CDR3 protein. The sample holds over 200,000 distinct CDR3 sequences, 6.5% seen once. This clonotype was observed many times. This sample also appeared in a second study, on T cells expressing NK-cell markers. That study adds: Dominant NKG2C+ clonotypes accounted for about 1.0-8% of CD8+ T cells in roughly 6 donors.

This chain connects TRBV20-1 to TRBJ1-2; 8 bases are shared with TRBD1. The sequencing input was CD8+ T cells sorted from blood. The TCR comes from a woman between 18 and 29 years old in good health. CDR3 residues: CSAPLTGVEGYTF. The CDR3 bases are TGCAGTGCCCCCTTGACAGGGGTAGAAGGCTACACCTTC.